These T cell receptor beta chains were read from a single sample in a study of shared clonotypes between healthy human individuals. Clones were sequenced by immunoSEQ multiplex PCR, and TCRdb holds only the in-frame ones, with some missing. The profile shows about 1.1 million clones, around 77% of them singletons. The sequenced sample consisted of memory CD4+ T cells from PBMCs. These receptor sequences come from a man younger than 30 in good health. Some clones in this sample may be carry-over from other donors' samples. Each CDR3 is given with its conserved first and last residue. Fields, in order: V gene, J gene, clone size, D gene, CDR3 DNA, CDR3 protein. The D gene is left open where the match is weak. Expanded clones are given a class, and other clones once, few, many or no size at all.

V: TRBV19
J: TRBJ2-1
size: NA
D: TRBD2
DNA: TGTGCCAGTAGTAAGGGACTAGCGGGAGCCACGAGAGGGGAGCAGTTCTTC
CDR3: CASSKGLAGATRGEQFF

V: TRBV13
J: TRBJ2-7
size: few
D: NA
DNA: TGTGCCAGCAGCTTCTACAGGGCGATTGACGAGCAGTACTTC
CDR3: CASSFYRAIDEQYF

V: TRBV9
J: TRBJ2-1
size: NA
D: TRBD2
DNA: TGTGCCAGCAGCCCCTCTAGCGGGAACGACAATGAGCAGTTCTTC
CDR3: CASSPSSGNDNEQFF

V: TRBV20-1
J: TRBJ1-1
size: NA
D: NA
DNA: TGCAGTGCTAGGGCGAAAGCTTTCTTT
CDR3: CSARAKAFF

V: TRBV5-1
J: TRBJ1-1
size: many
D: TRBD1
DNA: TGCGCCAGCAGCTGGAGGGGACAGGAAGCTTTCTTT
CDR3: CASSWRGQEAFF

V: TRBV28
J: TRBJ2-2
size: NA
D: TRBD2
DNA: TGTGCCAGCAGTTCCTACCCCGGGGTAGCGGGAGACGGGGAGCTGTTTTTT
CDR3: CASSSYPGVAGDGELFF

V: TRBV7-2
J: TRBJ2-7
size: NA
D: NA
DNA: TGTGCCAGCAGCTTAGTCGGGCGGGGGCCCCGCGAGCAGTACTTC
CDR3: CASSLVGRGPREQYF

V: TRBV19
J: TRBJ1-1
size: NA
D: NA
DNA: TGTGCCAGTAGTGCCCGACACAGGGTTTCCGACACTGAAGCTTTCTTT
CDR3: CASSARHRVSDTEAFF

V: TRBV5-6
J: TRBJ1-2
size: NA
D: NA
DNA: TGTGCCAGCAGCTTGGACAGGGTTTACTATGGCTACACCTTC
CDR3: CASSLDRVYYGYTF

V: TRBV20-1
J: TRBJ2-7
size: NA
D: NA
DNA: TGCAGTGCTAGCCCCACCAGGCCGCAGTACTTC
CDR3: CSASPTRPQYF